The next 30 T cell receptor beta chains were all read from a single sample in a study of T-cell memory formation after mild COVID-19. TCRdb redid the calling of the 5' RACE reads with MiXCR, one entry per CDR3 protein. The sample has around 300,000 distinct CDR3 sequences, under 20% seen once. Material for sequencing was PBMCs or a T cell subset sorted from them (not recorded which). These TCRs come from a man aged 18 to 30 who had mild COVID-19 (a few samples of this study predate the infection). Cell type and time point are not known.

This clonotype was observed once. The rearrangement uses TRBV5-4 and TRBJ1-6, with a tentative D call TRBD1 (5 bases). Trimming removed 2 bases from V and 0 bases from J, with 6 bases in between. Germline V gives CDR1 SGHNT, CDR2 YYREEE (reference sequence). There are 15 residues in the CDR3. The chain's CDR3 is CASSLGVSYNSPLHF. CDR3 sequence (DNA): TGTGCCAGCAGCTTAGGGGTCTCCTATAATTCACCCCTCCACTTT.

This clonotype was counted only a few times. The chain uses TRBV20-1 and TRBJ2-5, with D perhaps being TRBD1 or TRBD2 (5 bases each). This CDR3 is 14 amino acids long. V lost 0 bases and J 8 bases, leaving 16 bases between the germline ends. The germline V gene has CDR1 DFQATT and CDR2 SNEGSKA (reference sequence). The CDR3 DNA reads TGCAGTGCTAGAGATCGGGACCTACTCGGTACCCAGTACTTC. Its translation is CSARDRDLLGTQYF.

This clonotype appeared a few times. The V call is TRBV4-3, the J call TRBJ2-7; D call uncertain. Trimming left V 0 bases short and J 7 bases short, with 13 bases between. The CDR3 is 14 residues long. Germline assignment: CDR1 LGHNA and CDR2 YSLEER. CDR3 loop: CASSQDLTALEQYF. DNA of the CDR3: TGCGCCAGCAGCCAAGACCTCACGGCCTTGGAGCAGTACTTC.

There are a few counts of this clonotype. This chain links TRBV3-1 with TRBJ1-1, with 7 bases aligning to TRBD1. V shed 4 bases, J shed 2 bases, and the junction held 10 bases outside the gene matches. The CDR3 runs 16 residues. Germline V gene data show CDR1 as LGHDT and CDR2 as YNNKEL (reference sequence). For the CDR3, the DNA is TGTGCCAGCAGCCTATCATTGACAGGGTTCAACACTGAAGCTTTCTTT. Translating gives CASSLSLTGFNTEAFF.

The V gene is TRBV7-6, the J gene TRBJ2-7; D remains ambiguous. The CDR3 has 13 residues. V was pared by 6 bases and J by 4 bases, with 13 bases between. Germline CDR1 reads SGHVS; CDR2 reads FNYEAQ. The CDR3 DNA sequence: TGTGCCAGCAGTCGAGAGGACGGGTACGAGCAGTACGTC. It encodes CASSREDGYEQYV.

This clonotype was seen more than once but under ten times. The J gene is TRBJ1-1, the V gene TRBV12-3 or TRBV12-4, with TRBD1 as a possible D gene (6 bases). The CDR3 consists of 14 residues. V was pared by 6 bases and J by 5 bases, with 16 bases between. The CDR3 bases are TGTGCCAGCAGGATACAGGGAGGGATGACTGAAGCTTTCTTT. Amino acids: CASRIQGGMTEAFF.

This clonotype has more than one count but fewer than ten. This chain uses TRBV4-1 with TRBJ1-2; D unresolved. Germline V gene sequence: CDR1 MGHRA, CDR2 YSYEKL. Deletions cut 3 bases from V and 0 bases from J, with 8 bases between. CDR3 length: 14 amino acids. Written as DNA, the CDR3 is TGCGCCAGCAGCCAGGAGATTACTAACTATGGCTACACCTTC. Translated: CASSQEITNYGYTF.

This chain links TRBV12-3 or TRBV12-4 with TRBJ1-1, with a tentative D call TRBD1 (6 bases). This CDR3 is built from 12 residues. The V gene lost 4 bases and the J gene lost 9 bases, with 12 bases spanning the gap. As DNA, the CDR3 is TGTGCCAGCAGTTCCGGGACATCTCAAGCTTTCTTT. Its protein is CASSSGTSQAFF.

This chain joins TRBV9 and TRBJ1-1; TRBD1 is a possible D gene (6 bases). Between the trimmed V and J ends, which lost 0 bases and 3 bases, there was a span of 12 bases. Germline-derived CDR1 and CDR2 are SGDLS and YYNGEE. The CDR3 length is 15 residues. Here the CDR3 DNA reads TGTGCCAGCAGCGTAGAGCCAGGGGAGGACACTGAAGCTTTCTTT. This translates into CASSVEPGEDTEAFF. The full variable domain, rest sourced from reference TRBV9 and TRBJ1-1, is DSGVTQTPKHLITATGQRVTLRCSPRSGDLSVYWYQQSLDQGLQFLIQYYNGEERAKGNILERFSAQQFPDLHSELNLSSLELGDSALYFCASSVEPGEDTEAFFGQGTRLTVV.

This chain links TRBV5-1 with TRBJ1-2; 9 nucleotides align to TRBD1. Trimming took 3 bases from V and 7 from J; bases not matched to a gene: 7. The CDR3 covers 14 residues. Germline CDR1 is SGHRS and CDR2 is YFSETQ. The CDR3 DNA follows: TGCGCCAGCAGCTCGGGACAGGGAATGGTTGGCTACACCTTC. As protein: CASSSGQGMVGYTF.

This chain links TRBV6-5 with TRBJ2-5; TRBD1 matches at 9 bases. The J segment lost 2 bases and the V segment lost 6 bases, leaving 13 bases of the junction unmatched. The CDR3 runs to 17 residues. Germline-derived CDR1 and CDR2 are MNHEY and SVGAGI. The CDR3 sequence: CASSTGTGWEGQETQYF. The CDR3, as DNA: TGTGCCAGCAGCACCGGGACAGGGTGGGAGGGTCAAGAGACCCAGTACTTC.

This clonotype was seen only a few times. CDR3 nucleotide sequence: TGTGCCACCAGCAGAGACGCGGCTAGCGGGGATGAGCAGTTCTTC. Translation gives CATSRDAASGDEQFF. V gene TRBV15 combines with J gene TRBJ2-1, with 9 nucleotides matching TRBD2. V lost 0 bases, J lost 8 bases, and 5 bases stayed unmatched. This CDR3 is 15 amino acids long. Looked up from germline, CDR1 is LNHNV and CDR2 is YYDKDF (reference sequence). The full variable domain, in which reference TRBV15 and TRBJ2-1 provide the parts outside the CDR3, is DAMVIQNPRYQVTQFGKPVTLSCSQTLNHNVMYWYQQKSSQAPKLLFHYYDKDFNNEADTPDNFQSRRPNTSFCFLDIRSPGLGDTAMYLCATSRDAASGDEQFFGPGTRLTVL.

This rearrangement joins TRBV20-1 to TRBJ1-5, with 9 bases aligning to TRBD1. Germline CDR1 is DFQATT and CDR2 is SNEGSKA (reference sequence). V gave up 0 bases and J gave up 5 bases; unmatched junction bases: 5. This CDR3 has 15 amino acids. The CDR3 DNA sequence: TGCAGTGCTAGAGATGGACAGGGGAAGGATCAGCCCCAGCATTTT. Translated: CSARDGQGKDQPQHF.

This chain uses TRBV5-1 with TRBJ1-3, with 7 bases aligning to TRBD1. Germline V lookup: CDR1 SGHRS, CDR2 YFSETQ. CDR3 length: 14 amino acids. Losses at the gene ends were 4 bases for V and 3 bases for J; bases not matched to a gene: 4. CDR3 bases: TGCGCCAGCAGCCCGGGGGACAGTGGAAACACCATATATTTT. Translating gives CASSPGDSGNTIYF.

This clonotype was picked up a small number of times. V gene TRBV7-2 combines with J gene TRBJ1-6; TRBD1 agrees at 10 bases. The germline gives CDR1 SGHTA, CDR2 FQGNSA. Trimming removed 1 base from V and 10 bases from J; junction bases left unmatched: 4. The CDR3 has 15 residues. The CDR3 spells CASSLVDRGWSPLHF. The CDR3 DNA reads as TGTGCCAGCAGCTTAGTGGACAGGGGGTGGTCACCCCTCCACTTT.

The chain couples TRBV15 to TRBJ2-7, with D hard to call. Looked up from germline, CDR1 is LNHNV and CDR2 is YYDKDF (reference sequence). This CDR3 spans 14 amino acids. V was pared by 2 bases and J by 3 bases, with 11 bases between. This CDR3 reads CATSRIGPLYEQYF. The CDR3 region has the DNA TGTGCCACCAGCAGAATAGGACCCCTCTACGAGCAGTACTTC.

This chain uses TRBV2 with TRBJ2-5, with TRBD1 matching over 8 bases. V lost 4 bases to trimming and J lost 1 base; unmatched junction nucleotides: 5. CDR1 and CDR2 from the germline V gene are SNHLY and FYNNEI. The CDR3 runs to 15 residues. The CDR3 sequence: CASSGRDRSQETQYF. CDR3 DNA sequence: TGTGCCAGCAGTGGCCGGGACAGGTCCCAAGAGACCCAGTACTTC. The variable domain in full, completed from reference TRBV2 and TRBJ2-5, reads EPEVTQTPSHQVTQMGQEVILRCVPISNHLYFYWYRQILGQKVEFLVSFYNNEISEKSEIFDDQFSVERPDGSNFTLKIRSTKLEDSAMYFCASSGRDRSQETQYFGPGTRLLVL.

This clonotype was seen a handful of times. The gene calls are TRBV19 and TRBJ2-2; no reliable D call. The V end lost 3 bases, the J end lost 4 bases, and 15 bases lay between the germline ends. The CDR3 contains 16 residues. The germline V gene has CDR1 LNHDA and CDR2 SQIVND (reference sequence). CDR3 loop: CASSMSSRDITGELFF. CDR3 nucleotides: TGTGCCAGTAGTATGAGTAGCCGTGACATCACCGGGGAGCTGTTTTTT.

The rearrangement links TRBV2 to TRBJ2-1, with TRBD1 identical over 7 bases. Germline loops: CDR1 SNHLY, CDR2 FYNNEI. The CDR3 consists of 12 residues. V shed 7 bases, J shed 7 bases, and the junction held 4 bases outside the gene matches. CDR3 bases: TGTGCCAGCAAGGGCAGGGGGAATGAGCAGTTCTTC. Protein product: CASKGRGNEQFF. Combining the CDR3 with reference TRBV2 and TRBJ2-1 gives the whole variable domain EPEVTQTPSHQVTQMGQEVILRCVPISNHLYFYWYRQILGQKVEFLVSFYNNEISEKSEIFDDQFSVERPDGSNFTLKIRSTKLEDSAMYFCASKGRGNEQFFGPGTRLTVL.

Ten or more counts support this clonotype. The J gene is TRBJ2-1, the V gene TRBV7-6; D is tentatively TRBD1 or TRBD2 (5 bases each). There are 14 residues in the CDR3. The germline gives CDR1 SGHVS, CDR2 FNYEAQ. Between the trimmed V and J ends, which lost 1 base and 4 bases, there was a span of 8 bases. The CDR3 reads CASSLGDGYNEQFF. CDR3 sequence (DNA): TGTGCCAGCAGCTTAGGGGACGGATACAATGAGCAGTTCTTC. Based on the CDR3 plus reference TRBV7-6 and TRBJ2-1, the full variable domain is GAGVSQSPRYKVTKRGQDVALRCDPISGHVSLYWYRQALGQGPEFLTYFNYEAQQDKSGLPNDRFSAERPEGSISTLTIQRTEQRDSAMYRCASSLGDGYNEQFFGPGTRLTVL.

This clonotype showed up many times. CDR3 sequence: CASSVNRGNEQFF. CDR3 coding DNA: TGTGCCAGCAGCGTTAATAGAGGCAATGAGCAGTTCTTC. V and J are TRBV11-2 and TRBJ2-1; D call uncertain. Deletions cut 5 bases from V and 6 bases from J, with 11 bases between. Germline CDR1 SGHAT, CDR2 FQNNGV. The CDR3 sequence is 13 residues long. The entire variable domain, with the rest obtained from reference TRBV11-2 and TRBJ2-1, is as follows: EAGVAQSPRYKIIEKRQSVAFWCNPISGHATLYWYQQILGQGPKLLIQFQNNGVVDDSQLPKDRFSAERLKGVDSTLKIQPAKLEDSAVYLCASSVNRGNEQFFGPGTRLTVL.

There are a few counts of this clonotype. The V gene is TRBV20-1, the J gene TRBJ1-1, with a possible D match to TRBD1 (6 bases). The CDR3 totals 13 residues. Trimming left V 0 bases short and J 5 bases short, with 10 bases between. The germline gives CDR1 DFQATT, CDR2 SNEGSKA (reference sequence). The CDR3 spells CSARDWQGTEAFF. The CDR3 coding sequence is TGCAGTGCTAGAGATTGGCAGGGGACTGAAGCTTTCTTT.

The chain is built from TRBV28 and TRBJ2-3; D assignment may be TRBD1 or TRBD2 (5 bases each). V was cut by 7 bases and J by 1 base, with 9 bases left in between. The CDR3 covers 13 residues. Germline CDR1 MDHEN, CDR2 SYDVKM. The CDR3 region has the DNA TGTGCCAGCATTCGGGGCGGCACAGATACGCAGTATTTT. Its translation: CASIRGGTDTQYF. Full variable domain (outside the CDR3, taken from reference TRBV28 and TRBJ2-3): DVKVTQSSRYLVKRTGEKVFLECVQDMDHENMFWYRQDPGLGLRLIYFSYDVKMKEKGDIPEGYSVSREKKERFSLILESASTNQTSMYLCASIRGGTDTQYFGPGTRLTVL.

The DNA for the CDR3 is TGTGCCAGCAGACGGGGACAAGACTCCTACGAGCAGTACTTC. This sequence encodes CASRRGQDSYEQYF. This chain connects TRBV12-3 or TRBV12-4 to TRBJ2-7, with D possibly matching TRBD1 (6 bases). This CDR3 region has 14 residues. V was clipped by 6 bases and J by 0 bases, with 12 bases between them.

This chain uses TRBV4-3 with TRBJ2-7, with a possible D match to TRBD2 (5 bases). Germline lookup yields CDR1 LGHNA and CDR2 YSLEER. V lost 4 bases, J lost 3 bases, and 13 bases lay in between. The CDR3 has 14 amino acids. The chain's CDR3 is CASSPRPGGYEQYF. CDR3 in DNA: TGCGCCAGCAGCCCAAGGCCCGGAGGCTACGAGCAGTACTTC.

This clonotype was recorded at least ten times. The chain recombines TRBV4-2 with TRBJ2-3, with a weak D call TRBD2 (7 bases). V was cut by 5 bases and J by 4 bases, with 16 bases left in between. Germline V gene data show CDR1 as LGHNA and CDR2 as YNFKEQ. This CDR3 spans 15 amino acids. CDR3 coding DNA: TGTGCCAGCAGCTCAATTTCGGGGGGCGCAGATACGCAGTATTTT. It encodes CASSSISGGADTQYF.

This clonotype came up a few times. The CDR3 protein is CSARDRWRGSYNEQFF. The DNA for the CDR3 is TGCAGTGCTAGAGATCGTTGGCGGGGGAGCTACAATGAGCAGTTCTTC. The V and J genes are TRBV20-1 and TRBJ2-1; 7 bases line up with TRBD2. Unmatched junction bases numbered 8, after V lost 0 bases and J lost 3 bases. The germline V gene has CDR1 DFQATT and CDR2 SNEGSKA (reference sequence). The CDR3 has 16 amino acids.

V usage is TRBV2 and J usage is TRBJ1-5; TRBD1 matches 11 bases. Germline loops: CDR1 SNHLY, CDR2 FYNNEI. The V gene end was trimmed by 6 bases and the J gene end by 4 bases; junction bases not matched to a gene: 5. The CDR3 covers 15 residues. The DNA for the CDR3 is TGTGCCAGCAGAAGCGGGACAGGGGGGAATCAGCCCCAGCATTTT. It is translated as CASRSGTGGNQPQHF.

This chain joins TRBV5-1 and TRBJ1-1; D is perhaps TRBD1 (6 bases). This CDR3 region has 15 residues. The V end was cut by 1 base, the J end by 2 bases, with 12 bases between. Germline V lookup: CDR1 SGHRS, CDR2 YFSETQ. CDR3 region: CASSLNGGPNTEAFF. DNA for the CDR3: TGCGCCAGCAGCTTGAATGGGGGCCCTAACACTGAAGCTTTCTTT.

This clonotype was detected only a few times. The chain combines TRBV3-1 with TRBJ2-3; 9 bases align to TRBD2. CDR3 length: 18 residues. J was trimmed by 2 bases and V by 1 base; bases with no gene match: 10. Germline-derived CDR1 and CDR2 are LGHDT and YNNKEL (reference sequence). The CDR3 sequence: CASSQGLAGIPATDTQYF. CDR3 coding DNA: TGTGCCAGCAGCCAAGGGCTAGCGGGGATACCTGCCACAGATACGCAGTATTTT.